The 10 T cell receptor beta chains presented below share a single source sample, sequenced in a study of post-analysis software for immune sequencing data. Study conclusions and caveats: Relative to controls, patients had five TRBV segments at higher frequency, with TRBV5-6, TRBV5-1 and TRBV20-1 among these.

Prepared libraries of TCR beta cDNA carried unique molecular identifiers. TCRdb re-analysed the PCR reads in MiXCR, keeping a single row per CDR3 protein. The repertoire holds approximately 400,000 distinct CDR3 sequences, with about a third as singletons. These TCRs' antigens remain unknown. Sequencing input: blood. These receptors came from a girl aged 5 to 17 with multiple sclerosis.

This chain links TRBV7-8 with TRBJ1-1; D not certain. Trimming cost V 1 base and J 1 base, with 13 bases left between them. CDR3 length equals 16 residues. Germline V lookup: CDR1 SGHVS, CDR2 FQNEAQ. This CDR3 is CASSLDVFGKNTEAFF. Here the CDR3 DNA reads TGTGCCAGCAGCTTAGATGTTTTCGGCAAGAACACTGAAGCTTTCTTT.

The chain couples TRBV7-3 to TRBJ2-1; 11 nucleotides match TRBD2. With V trimmed by 0 bases and J by 6 bases, 10 bases remained unmatched. This CDR3 is 18 amino acids long. Looked up from germline, CDR1 is SGHTA and CDR2 is FQGTGA. Here the CDR3 DNA reads TGTGCCAGCAGCTTAACGGCTACTAGCGGGGGCCTAGGCAATGAGCAGTTCTTC. This translates into CASSLTATSGGLGNEQFF.

In regard to this clonotype: This clone may be a read error of a much larger clone one base away. The V gene is TRBV7-2, the J gene TRBJ2-7; D assignment may be TRBD1 or TRBD2 (6 bases each). CDR1 is SGHTA and CDR2 is FQGNSA in the germline V gene. V shed 5 bases and J shed 1 base, with 15 bases lying between them. CDR3 length: 15 residues. CDR3 coding DNA: TGTGCCAGCAGCAGGGGGGTTCTGGCGTCCTACGAGCAGTACTTC. This codes for CASSRGVLASYEQYF. The variable domain in full, with the rest retrieved from reference TRBV7-2 and TRBJ2-7, is GAGVSQSPSNKVTEKGKDVELRCDPISGHTALYWYRQSLGQGLEFLIYFQGNSAPDKSGLPSDRFSAERTGGSVSTLTIQRTQQEDSAVYLCASSRGVLASYEQYFGPGTRLTVT.

This clonotype has ten or more counts. The CDR3 DNA reads as TGTGCCAGCAGCCTGGACGGTACCTATGGCTACACCTTC. Translated, it gives CASSLDGTYGYTF. V and J are TRBV11-2 and TRBJ1-2; D not resolved. Germline V gene lookup returns CDR1 SGHAT and CDR2 FQNNGV. V was shortened by 5 bases and J by 4 bases, with 11 bases between the two germline ends. This CDR3 contains 13 residues.

In this sample, this clonotype turned up a few times. This chain uses TRBV27 with TRBJ2-1; weak D call: TRBD2 (5 bases). CDR1 and CDR2 (germline): MNHEY, SMNVEV (reference sequence). Trimming removed 5 bases from V and 0 bases from J, with 20 bases in between. The CDR3 contains 18 residues. Here the CDR3 DNA reads TGTGCCAGCAGTCTAGGTCGAGGGAACTTCCACTCCTACAATGAGCAGTTCTTC. The encoded protein is CASSLGRGNFHSYNEQFF.

This clonotype has more than one count but fewer than ten. This rearrangement joins TRBV27 to TRBJ1-2; TRBD1 aligns across 10 bases. The CDR3 runs 17 residues. Trimming took 6 bases from V and 4 from J; bases not matched to a gene: 14. CDR1 is MNHEY, CDR2 SMNVEV, per germline (reference sequence). This CDR3 is CASSFYAIRDRGYGYTF. CDR3 coding DNA: TGTGCCAGCAGCTTCTATGCCATCCGGGACAGGGGCTATGGCTACACCTTC.

This clonotype has a handful of counts. V gene TRBV5-1 combines with J gene TRBJ1-6; D is perhaps TRBD1 (5 bases). Trimming removed 2 bases at V and 6 bases at J, with 12 bases between. Per germline, CDR1 SGHRS and CDR2 YFSETQ. The CDR3 runs 15 residues. CDR3 nucleotide sequence: TGCGCCAGCAGCTTCGGGGGGGTCAGTAATTCACCCCTCCACTTT. As protein: CASSFGGVSNSPLHF. Full variable domain (outside the CDR3, taken from reference TRBV5-1 and TRBJ1-6): KAGVTQTPRYLIKTRGQQVTLSCSPISGHRSVSWYQQTPGQGLQFLFEYFSETQRNKGNFPGRFSGRQFSNSRSEMNVSTLELGDSALYLCASSFGGVSNSPLHFGNGTRLTVT.

The chain uses TRBV12-3 or TRBV12-4 and TRBJ1-5; D may be TRBD1 (5 bases). The CDR3 has 14 residues. The ends were cut back, 1 base at V and 6 bases at J, with 10 bases in the middle. This CDR3 reads CASSLEGQGQPQHF. The CDR3 coding sequence is TGTGCCAGCAGTTTAGAAGGTCAGGGTCAGCCCCAGCATTTT.

This clonotype showed up many times. One junction end disagrees with the germline gene, perhaps due to a read error. This chain connects TRBV4-3 to TRBJ2-7, with D uncertain. CDR3 length: 14 residues. Per germline, CDR1 LGHNA and CDR2 YSLEER. CDR3 loop: CASSPHRDSYEQYF. The CDR3 coding sequence is TGTGCCAGCAGCCCCCACAGAGACTCCTACGAGCAGTACTTC.

This clonotype was seen ten or more times. V usage is TRBV7-2 and J usage is TRBJ2-7; 8 bases align to TRBD2. Losses at the gene ends were 5 bases for V and 1 base for J; bases not matched to a gene: 4. The V gene's germline CDR1 is SGHTA and CDR2 FQGNSA. This CDR3 contains 14 residues. The CDR3 loop is CASSRTSSSYEQYF. In nucleotides, the CDR3 is TGTGCCAGCAGCCGGACTAGCTCATCCTACGAGCAGTACTTC. Filled out from reference TRBV7-2 and TRBJ2-7, the complete variable domain reads GAGVSQSPSNKVTEKGKDVELRCDPISGHTALYWYRQSLGQGLEFLIYFQGNSAPDKSGLPSDRFSAERTGGSVSTLTIQRTQQEDSAVYLCASSRTSSSYEQYFGPGTRLTVT.